This T cell receptor (beta chain) was found in a study of human T cells and chemical hapten exposure. Stated time point: patch test 1, 2 weeks after DPC sensitization. Treatment: therapeutic diphenylcyclopropenone sensitization with weekly scalp DPC. TCRdb fed the RACE reads into MiXCR, producing one record per CDR3 protein. The table has 150,000 to 200,000 distinct CDR3 sequences, around 15% seen once. The source material was whole blood, sampled in connection with sensitization to the hapten diphenylcyclopropenone (DPC). The source is a woman under 40 with alopecia areata. Some clones in this sample may be carry-over from other donors' samples.

The CDR3 nucleotides read TGTGCCAGCAGCCCACACGATAACTATGGCTACACCTTC. Translated, it gives CASSPHDNYGYTF. V and J are TRBV7-2 and TRBJ1-2; D remains unclear. The germline V and J ends were trimmed by 5 bases and 1 base, with 8 bases remaining between them. The germline CDR1 and CDR2 sequences are SGHTA and FQGNSA. The CDR3 covers 13 residues. Using reference TRBV7-2 and TRBJ1-2 for the parts outside the CDR3, the full variable domain is GAGVSQSPSNKVTEKGKDVELRCDPISGHTALYWYRQSLGQGLEFLIYFQGNSAPDKSGLPSDRFSAERTGGSVSTLTIQRTQQEDSAVYLCASSPHDNYGYTFGSGTRLTVV.